The T cell receptor (beta chain) under discussion was sequenced for a study of blood T cell repertoires in COVID-19. Study information: Nucleic acid was either cDNA or gDNA, and it came from T cells, B-cell-depleted T cells, or PBMCs.

This clone has a single count. Original analysis: Using reference gene primer amplification, nucleated cell counts were estimated. The assay was immunoSEQ multiplex PCR, and TCRdb's table has in-frame clones only and misses some. The DNA gave D and trimming, while V, J and clone size come from that table. The top ten hold 10% to 15% of the sample, which has around 100,000 clones, over 75% seen once. V shed 4 bases and J shed 7 bases, with 19 bases lying between them. Germline V gene sequence: CDR1 KGHDR, CDR2 SFDVKD. The CDR3 is 16 residues long. The clonotype was recovered from a human donor in a cohort sampled during active or convalescent COVID-19. The rearrangement links TRBV24-1 to TRBJ2-1; D might be TRBD1 (6 bases). Sequencing was performed on peripheral blood. CDR3 bases: TGTGCCACCAGTGACCCCGGGACACCCGGGCGGAATGAGCAGTTCTTC. Translated: CATSDPGTPGRNEQFF.